Reported below is one T cell receptor beta chain. Its antigen is as yet unknown. Germline loops: CDR1 LGHNA, CDR2 YSLEER. V was shortened by 4 bases and J by 0 bases, with 9 bases between the two germline ends. The CDR3 loop spans 14 amino acids. Together with a sample-barcoded 5' primer, a J-beta primer mix was included in a second PCR lasting roughly 6 to 12 cycles. TCRdb reprocessed the 5' RACE reads via MiXCR and lists one record per CDR3 protein. The sample consists of some 1.1 million distinct CDR3 sequences, around two fifths of them appearing once. Peripheral blood from each donor was collected in a volume of 9.5 to 10 milliliters. The data were obtained in a study of blood T cells in healthy people across ages. Points from the study as a whole: Roughly linear age-related decline in beta diversity appeared, significant by age roughly 40. PBMCs that were unsorted prevented a conclusive naive versus antigen-experienced comparison.

The source of this sequence is a man aged 18 to 29 in good health. The source material was blood. The V and J genes are TRBV4-3 and TRBJ1-1; no clear D gene. The CDR3 reads CASSPAGMNTEAFF. As DNA, the CDR3 is TGCGCCAGCAGCCCCGCCGGAATGAACACTGAAGCTTTCTTT.